This T cell receptor (beta chain) was captured in a study of cytomegalovirus exposure and HLA in healthy donors. V was trimmed by 5 bases and J by 5 bases, leaving 17 bases between them. Germline CDR1 reads MDHEN; CDR2 reads SYDVKM. This CDR3 has 15 residues. Researchers ran the PCR with 60 Vbeta and 13 Jbeta primers. The table came from immunoSEQ multiplex PCR; TCRdb's copy has only in-frame clones and leaves some out. Of 150,000 to 200,000 clones in the sample, roughly 85% were seen once. The receptor's source is a woman aged 50 to 60 in good health and CMV-seropositive. Sequencing was done on a sample of PBMCs. The rearrangement links TRBV28 to TRBJ2-3; D perhaps matches TRBD2 (6 bases). The CDR3 loop reads CASSAPGRGIDTQYF. Here the CDR3 DNA reads TGTGCCAGCAGTGCGCCGGGGCGCGGGATAGATACGCAGTATTTT. Variable domain in full (rest from reference TRBV28 and TRBJ2-3): DVKVTQSSRYLVKRTGEKVFLECVQDMDHENMFWYRQDPGLGLRLIYFSYDVKMKEKGDIPEGYSVSREKKERFSLILESASTNQTSMYLCASSAPGRGIDTQYFGPGTRLTVL.